This passage covers 13 T cell receptor beta chains from one sample sequenced in a study of T-cell memory formation after mild COVID-19. MiXCR, applied by TCRdb to the 5' RACE reads, yields one record per CDR3 protein. The sample records roughly 200,000 distinct CDR3 sequences, 15% to 20% being singletons. Sequencing input: PBMCs or a T cell subset sorted from them (not recorded which). Receptors originate from an adult woman who had mild COVID-19 (a few samples of this study predate the infection). Cell type and time point are not known.

The genes are TRBV7-9 and TRBJ2-1; 10 bases align to TRBD2. This CDR3 contains 15 residues. From germline, CDR1 is SEHNR and CDR2 FQNEAQ (reference sequence). The trim removed 2 bases at V and 7 bases at J, leaving 5 bases unmatched. The chain's CDR3 is CASSLRLAGFNEQFF. In nucleotides, the CDR3 is TGTGCCAGCAGCTTAAGACTAGCGGGCTTTAATGAGCAGTTCTTC.

This clonotype occurred once. The gene calls are TRBV7-6 and TRBJ2-7, with 9 bases aligning to TRBD2. Germline V gene lookup returns CDR1 SGHVS and CDR2 FNYEAQ. The CDR3 consists of 17 residues. The ends lost 2 bases at V and 1 base at J; junction bases unmatched: 9. The CDR3 loop reads CASSLMPSGASSYEQYF. DNA for the CDR3: TGTGCCAGCAGCTTAATGCCTAGCGGGGCCTCTTCCTACGAGCAGTACTTC.

This clonotype was counted only a few times. This sequence joins TRBV20-1 and TRBJ2-3, with D uncertain. CDR1 DFQATT and CDR2 SNEGSKA come from the germline V gene (reference sequence). CDR3 length equals 13 residues. The ends were cut back, 7 bases at V and 2 bases at J, with 13 bases in the middle. The CDR3 sequence: CSVLEIFTDTQYF. The CDR3 DNA sequence: TGCAGTGTGCTAGAGATTTTCACAGATACGCAGTATTTT.

V usage is TRBV30 and J usage is TRBJ2-3, with 15 bases that match TRBD2. The CDR3 is 21 amino acids. Germline values: CDR1 GTSNPN, CDR2 SVGIG (reference sequence). V was pared by 3 bases and J by 8 bases, with 24 bases of the junction left unmatched. This CDR3 reads CAWRPSRTSGGAWTPTGTQYF. DNA for the CDR3: TGTGCCTGGAGACCCTCTAGGACTAGCGGGGGGGCCTGGACCCCGACTGGTACGCAGTATTTT. Complete variable domain (other parts from reference TRBV30 and TRBJ2-3): SQTIHQWPATLVQPVGSPLSLECTVEGTSNPNLYWYRQAAGRGLQLLFYSVGIGQISSEVPQNLSASRPQDRQFILSSKKLLLSDSGFYLCAWRPSRTSGGAWTPTGTQYFGPGTRLTVL.

V gene TRBV18 combines with J gene TRBJ1-1; tentatively, D is TRBD1 (6 bases). V dropped 3 bases and J dropped 2 bases, with 16 bases sitting between them. Germline loops: CDR1 KGHSH, CDR2 LQKENI. The CDR3 is made up of 16 amino acids. CDR3 in DNA: TGTGCCAGCTCACCTGAGGCGGGAGGGACAAACACTGAAGCTTTCTTT. It specifies CASSPEAGGTNTEAFF. Using reference TRBV18 and TRBJ1-1 for the parts outside the CDR3, the full variable domain is NAGVMQNPRHLVRRRGQEARLRCSPMKGHSHVYWYRQLPEEGLKFMVYLQKENIIDESGMPKERFSAEFPKEGPSILRIQQVVRGDSAAYFCASSPEAGGTNTEAFFGQGTRLTVV.

This clonotype was observed a handful of times. This chain joins TRBV7-2 and TRBJ2-3; the D gene could be TRBD1 or TRBD2 (5 bases each). The CDR3 extends over 16 amino acids. Trimming took 4 bases from V and 9 from J, leaving 23 bases between them. Germline CDR1 and CDR2: SGHTA and FQGNSA. CDR3 region: CASSSPPGPLTATQYF. The CDR3 bases are TGTGCCAGCAGCTCCCCCCCGGGACCGTTAACCGCCACGCAGTATTTT.

This clonotype was observed a handful of times. The chain recombines TRBV21-1 with TRBJ2-1; whether TRBD1, the table's D call, matches the DNA was not checked. TRBV21-1 represents a pseudogene. CDR3 size: 16 residues. The CDR3 DNA is TGTGCCAGCAGCAAAAACGGTCCGGGAAAGGGTAATGAGCAGTTCTTC. Translation: CASSKNGPGKGNEQFF.

The chain combines TRBV21-1 with TRBJ2-7. TRBV21-1 is a recognized pseudogene. This CDR3 has 12 amino acids. The DNA of the CDR3 is TGTGCCAGCAGCAAAGGCCACGACGAGCAGTACTTC. Encoded protein: CASSKGHDEQYF.

This clonotype showed up many times. The CDR3 region has the DNA TGTGCCAGCAGTTTCCCCTCCAAGGACGAGCAGTACTTC. It specifies CASSFPSKDEQYF. This chain joins TRBV28 and TRBJ2-7; D remains unclear. In germline, CDR1 is MDHEN, CDR2 SYDVKM. The length of the CDR3 is 13 residues. V dropped 3 bases and J dropped 5 bases, with 11 bases sitting between them.

In this sample, this clonotype turned up a few times. J is TRBJ2-3 and V is TRBV2; 9 bases fit TRBD2. CDR3 length: 16 amino acids. CDR1 is SNHLY and CDR2 is FYNNEI in the germline V gene. V lost 3 bases and J lost 4; bases outside the gene matches: 8. The CDR3 sequence: CASSDPSGGLSDTQYF. The CDR3 DNA reads TGTGCCAGCAGTGATCCCAGCGGGGGGTTATCAGATACGCAGTATTTT.

In its sample, this clonotype was seen a few times. The gene calls are TRBV12-3 or TRBV12-4 and TRBJ2-3; a weak D match, TRBD2 (5 bases). The ends were cut back, 6 bases at V and 11 bases at J, with 18 bases in the middle. This CDR3 comprises 13 residues. The CDR3 DNA follows: TGTGCCAGCAGCCCCACTCGGGGTGAAGGGCAGTATTTT. Translation gives CASSPTRGEGQYF.

This clonotype was seen a few times. The V gene is TRBV9, the J gene TRBJ1-2; maybe TRBD1 (5 bases). CDR1 SGDLS and CDR2 YYNGEE come from the germline V gene. This CDR3 region has 13 residues. The ends were cut back, 4 bases at V and 4 bases at J, with 11 bases in the middle. CDR3 DNA: TGTGCCAGCAGCAATCCGGACATCTATGGCTACACCTTC. This gives the protein CASSNPDIYGYTF.

As concerns this clonotype: Since no conserved phenylalanine or tryptophan closes the CDR3, a read error is the likely cause. The DNA is left out, because the CDR3 cannot be placed on it with certainty; the CDR3 is given as TCRdb lists it. The chain combines TRBV7-9 with TRBJ1-1. The CDR3 length is 12 residues, termini included. CDR1 is SEHNR and CDR2 is FQNEAQ in the germline V gene (reference sequence). CDR3 protein: CASSPGPTSPFL.